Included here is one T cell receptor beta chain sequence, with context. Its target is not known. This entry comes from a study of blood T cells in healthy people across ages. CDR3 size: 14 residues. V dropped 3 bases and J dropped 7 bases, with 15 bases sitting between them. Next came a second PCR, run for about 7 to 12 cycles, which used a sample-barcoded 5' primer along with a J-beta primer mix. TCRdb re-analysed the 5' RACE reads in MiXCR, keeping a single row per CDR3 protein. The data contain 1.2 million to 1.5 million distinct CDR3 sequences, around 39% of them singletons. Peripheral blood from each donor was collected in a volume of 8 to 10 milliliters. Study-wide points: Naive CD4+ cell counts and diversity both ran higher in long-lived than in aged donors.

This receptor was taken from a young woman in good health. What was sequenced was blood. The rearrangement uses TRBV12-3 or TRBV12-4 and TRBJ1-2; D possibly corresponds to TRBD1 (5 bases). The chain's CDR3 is CASSFSGTLGGYTF. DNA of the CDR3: TGTGCCAGCAGTTTTTCAGGGACTTTAGGTGGCTACACCTTC.